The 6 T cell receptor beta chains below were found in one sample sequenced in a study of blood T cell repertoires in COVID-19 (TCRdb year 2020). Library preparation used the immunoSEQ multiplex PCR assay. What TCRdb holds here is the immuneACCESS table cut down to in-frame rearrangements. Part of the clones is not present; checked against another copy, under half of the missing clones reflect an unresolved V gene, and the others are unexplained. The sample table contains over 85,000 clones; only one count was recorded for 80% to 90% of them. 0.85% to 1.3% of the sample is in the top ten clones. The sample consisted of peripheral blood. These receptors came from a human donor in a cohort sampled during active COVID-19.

This CDR3 is CASSLQGLANTGELFF. CDR3 coding DNA: TGTGCCAGCAGCTTACAGGGGTTAGCGAACACCGGGGAGCTGTTTTTT. The chain uses TRBV7-3 and TRBJ2-2; the D gene is possibly TRBD1 (6 bases). The V end lost 2 bases, the J end lost 0 bases, and 10 bases lay between the germline ends. The germline CDR1 and CDR2 sequences are SGHTA and FQGTGA. CDR3 length: 16 residues. Filled out from reference TRBV7-3 and TRBJ2-2, the complete variable domain reads GAGVSQTPSNKVTEKGKYVELRCDPISGHTALYWYRQSLGQGPEFLIYFQGTGAADDSGLPNDRFFAVRPEGSVSTLKIQRTERGDSAVYLCASSLQGLANTGELFFGEGSRLTVL.

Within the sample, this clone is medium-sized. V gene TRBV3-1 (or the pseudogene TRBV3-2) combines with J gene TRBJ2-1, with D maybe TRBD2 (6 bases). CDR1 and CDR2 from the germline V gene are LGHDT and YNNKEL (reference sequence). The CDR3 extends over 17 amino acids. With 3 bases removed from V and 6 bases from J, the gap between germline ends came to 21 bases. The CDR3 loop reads CASSHRRGTSSINEQFF. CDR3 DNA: TGTGCCAGCAGCCACAGAAGGGGCACTAGCAGTATCAATGAGCAGTTCTTC.

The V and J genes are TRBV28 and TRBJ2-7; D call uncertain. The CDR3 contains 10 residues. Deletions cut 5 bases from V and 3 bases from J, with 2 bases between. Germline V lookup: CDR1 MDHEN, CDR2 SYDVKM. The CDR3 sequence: CASSHYEQYF. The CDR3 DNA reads TGTGCCAGCAGTCACTACGAGCAGTACTTC. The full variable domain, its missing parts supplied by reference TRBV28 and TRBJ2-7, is DVKVTQSSRYLVKRTGEKVFLECVQDMDHENMFWYRQDPGLGLRLIYFSYDVKMKEKGDIPEGYSVSREKKERFSLILESASTNQTSMYLCASSHYEQYFGPGTRLTVT.

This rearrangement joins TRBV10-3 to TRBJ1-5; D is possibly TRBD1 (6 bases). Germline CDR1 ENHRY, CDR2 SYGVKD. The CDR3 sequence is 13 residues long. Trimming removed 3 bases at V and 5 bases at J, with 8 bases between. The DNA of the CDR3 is TGTGCCATCAGTGACAGGGGTGATCAGCCCCAGCATTTT. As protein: CAISDRGDQPQHF.

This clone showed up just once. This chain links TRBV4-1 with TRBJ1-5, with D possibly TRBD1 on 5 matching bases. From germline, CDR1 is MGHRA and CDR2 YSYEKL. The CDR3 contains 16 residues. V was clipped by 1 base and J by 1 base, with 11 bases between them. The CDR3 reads CASSQVGGLSNQPQHF. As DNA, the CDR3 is TGCGCCAGCAGCCAAGTGGGGGGGTTGAGCAATCAGCCCCAGCATTTT.

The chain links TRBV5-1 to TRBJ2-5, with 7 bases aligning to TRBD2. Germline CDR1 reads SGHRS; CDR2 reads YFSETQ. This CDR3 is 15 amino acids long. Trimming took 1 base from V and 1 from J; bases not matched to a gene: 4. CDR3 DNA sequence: TGCGCCAGCAGCTTGAGCGGGGCACCCCAAGAGACCCAGTACTTC. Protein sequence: CASSLSGAPQETQYF.